The sequence of this TCR beta chain was determined in a study of OX40 agonist ivuxolimab in advanced cancers. Points on this clone: The antigen is undetermined.

The germline V gene encodes CDR1 SGDLS and CDR2 YYNGEE. Trimming left V 10 bases short and J 2 bases short, with 19 bases between. The CDR3 loop spans 14 amino acids. TCRdb keeps only in-frame clones here, not all; method: immunoSEQ multiplex PCR. This table has roughly 45,000 clones, around 90% appearing once. General observations from the study: A proportion of nonresponders additionally exhibited low normalized T-cell clonal expansion. No antigen was identified for the clonally expanded peripheral T cells.

J is TRBJ2-7 and V is TRBV9; D is perhaps TRBD2 (5 bases). The sample here was CD4+ or CD8+ T cells sorted from blood, taken in a trial of the OX40 agonist ivuxolimab. This TCR came from an adult with an advanced solid tumor such as melanoma, head and neck, liver or kidney cancer. The CDR3 reads CARFLRTDTYEQYF. The DNA of the CDR3 is TGTGCCCGCTTCTTGAGGACTGATACCTACGAGCAGTACTTC. Looking up the rest from reference TRBV9 and TRBJ2-7 gives the full variable domain: DSGVTQTPKHLITATGQRVTLRCSPRSGDLSVYWYQQSLDQGLQFLIQYYNGEERAKGNILERFSAQQFPDLHSELNLSSLELGDSALYFCARFLRTDTYEQYFGPGTRLTVT.